Below, 30 T cell receptor beta chains from the same sample are listed, as sequenced in a study of T cell responses to AZD1222 COVID-19 vaccine. The method was immunoSEQ multiplex PCR; TCRdb's version includes in-frame clones alone and lacks a portion of them. The sample holds under 150,000 clones; about 91% are singletons and the top ten take roughly 2%. Sequencing was performed on peripheral blood, taken 28 days after the second AZD1222 dose. The receptors come from an adult who received the AZD1222 COVID-19 vaccine.

The chain recombines TRBV6-5 with TRBJ2-6; D call uncertain. The CDR3 totals 14 residues. Germline V gives CDR1 MNHEY, CDR2 SVGAGI. Trimming left V 6 bases short and J 4 bases short, with 10 bases between. In DNA form, the CDR3 reads TGTGCCAGCAGACGCTTGGGGGGGGCCAACGTCCTGACTTTC. This translates into CASRRLGGANVLTF.

The V and J genes are TRBV6-4 and TRBJ2-1; 10 nucleotides line up with TRBD1. CDR3 length equals 16 residues. Germline CDR1 and CDR2: MRHNA and SNTAGT. V shed 2 bases, J shed 8 bases, and the junction held 9 bases outside the gene matches. The CDR3 loop is CASSDPSGTGADEQFF. The CDR3 DNA follows: TGTGCCAGCAGTGACCCCTCCGGGACAGGGGCTGATGAGCAGTTCTTC.

The V call is TRBV18, the J call TRBJ1-4; 10 positions match TRBD1. The CDR3 loop spans 17 amino acids. V was pared by 0 bases and J by 6 bases, with 7 bases of the junction left unmatched. Germline V lookup: CDR1 KGHSH, CDR2 LQKENI. The CDR3 is CASSPPGQGMGDEKLFF. For the CDR3, the DNA is TGTGCCAGCTCACCACCGGGACAGGGGATGGGAGATGAAAAACTGTTTTTT.

This chain uses TRBV2 with TRBJ1-2; D might be TRBD1 (5 bases). This CDR3 contains 14 residues. V was pared by 8 bases and J by 3 bases, with 16 bases between. CDR1 SNHLY and CDR2 FYNNEI come from the germline V gene. CDR3 protein: CASQGPIGDYGYTF. DNA of the CDR3: TGTGCCAGCCAAGGACCGATAGGGGACTATGGCTACACCTTC. The whole variable domain, filled in from reference TRBV2 and TRBJ1-2, reads EPEVTQTPSHQVTQMGQEVILRCVPISNHLYFYWYRQILGQKVEFLVSFYNNEISEKSEIFDDQFSVERPDGSNFTLKIRSTKLEDSAMYFCASQGPIGDYGYTFGSGTRLTVV.

The chain recombines TRBV11-2 with TRBJ2-7, with 9 positions matching TRBD2. CDR1 is SGHAT, CDR2 FQNNGV, per germline. CDR3 length: 17 amino acids. The V segment lost 0 bases and the J segment 2 bases; nucleotides outside the gene matches: 8. The CDR3 DNA reads as TGTGCCAGCAGCTTAGACCTTAGCGGGGGAGGAGCCTACGAGCAGTACTTC. Amino acids: CASSLDLSGGGAYEQYF.

This sequence joins TRBV11-3 and TRBJ1-2; D may be TRBD1 (6 bases). Germline CDR1 SGHNT, CDR2 YENEEA. Trimming removed 4 bases at V and 7 bases at J, with 13 bases between. This CDR3 comprises 13 residues. CDR3 sequence reads: CASSSQAGVGYTF. In nucleotides, the CDR3 is TGTGCCAGCAGCTCCCAAGCAGGGGTTGGCTACACCTTC. The whole variable domain, filled in from reference TRBV11-3 and TRBJ1-2, reads EAGVVQSPRYKIIEKKQPVAFWCNPISGHNTLYWYLQNLGQGPELLIRYENEEAVDDSQLPKDRFSAERLKGVDSTLKIQPAELGDSAVYLCASSSQAGVGYTFGSGTRLTVV.

CDR3 coding DNA: TGTGCCAGCAGTTTAGGCAGCCATGGCTACACCTTC. It translates to CASSLGSHGYTF. The V and J genes are TRBV12-3 or TRBV12-4 and TRBJ1-2; D gene unclear. Trimming took off 1 base at V and 6 bases at J, with 6 bases between the two ends. CDR3 length equals 12 residues.

The chain has TRBV4-1 and TRBJ1-1, with 7 positions matching TRBD1. After removal of 5 bases from V and 1 base from J, the junction contained 1 base not matched to a gene. The CDR3 is 13 amino acids. Per germline, CDR1 MGHRA and CDR2 YSYEKL. CDR3 sequence reads: CASSWDRNTEAFF. The CDR3 DNA is TGCGCCAGCAGCTGGGACAGGAACACTGAAGCTTTCTTT.

This rearrangement joins TRBV6-5 to TRBJ2-7; TRBD2 matches at 12 bases. Germline trimming cut 6 bases from V and 4 bases from J; bases unmatched to any gene: 1. The CDR3 runs 13 residues. Germline V CDR1 and CDR2: MNHEY, SVGAGI. The CDR3 DNA sequence: TGTGCCAGCAGAACTAGCGGGAGGTACGAGCAGTACGTC. Translated: CASRTSGRYEQYV.

V gene TRBV7-9 combines with J gene TRBJ2-3; weak D call: TRBD2 (6 bases). The CDR3 spans 15 residues. CDR1 is SEHNR and CDR2 is FQNEAQ in the germline V gene (reference sequence). V lost 3 bases to trimming and J lost 4 bases, with 14 bases between them. CDR3 region: CASSFGGTLPDTQYF. CDR3 DNA sequence: TGTGCCAGCAGCTTTGGAGGGACTTTGCCAGATACGCAGTATTTT.

The chain combines TRBV19 with TRBJ2-1, with D uncertain. The V end was cut by 5 bases, the J end by 9 bases, with 17 bases between. CDR3 length: 14 residues. Germline V gene sequence: CDR1 LNHDA, CDR2 SQIVND (reference sequence). The chain's CDR3 is CASSFVPFMGEQFF. The CDR3 region has the DNA TGTGCCAGTAGTTTTGTCCCGTTTATGGGTGAGCAGTTCTTC.

This chain joins TRBV5-6 and TRBJ1-6, with D possibly TRBD1 on 5 matching bases. CDR3 length equals 15 residues. V lost 5 bases and J lost 7, with 16 bases in between. The V gene's germline CDR1 is SGHDT and CDR2 YYEEEE. This CDR3 is CASSSRPQGNSPLHF. Here the CDR3 DNA reads TGTGCCAGCAGTTCACGCCCGCAGGGCAATTCACCCCTCCACTTT.

This clone was detected once. The chain joins TRBV30 to TRBJ2-1; maybe TRBD1 (6 bases). Trimming left V 3 bases short and J 10 bases short, with 16 bases between. The V gene's germline CDR1 is GTSNPN and CDR2 SVGIG (reference sequence). The CDR3 consists of 13 residues. The CDR3 region is CAWSLGQSGEQFF. DNA of the CDR3: TGTGCCTGGAGCTTAGGACAGTCCGGGGAGCAGTTCTTC.

V gene TRBV11-3 combines with J gene TRBJ1-1, with D possibly TRBD1 on 5 matching bases. The CDR3 covers 13 residues. Germline lookup yields CDR1 SGHNT and CDR2 YENEEA. V lost 5 bases, J lost 8 bases, and 15 bases lay in between. CDR3 amino acids: CASSAGTDFEAFF. The CDR3 DNA reads TGTGCCAGCAGCGCCGGGACGGACTTCGAAGCTTTCTTT. Full variable domain (outside the CDR3, taken from reference TRBV11-3 and TRBJ1-1): EAGVVQSPRYKIIEKKQPVAFWCNPISGHNTLYWYLQNLGQGPELLIRYENEEAVDDSQLPKDRFSAERLKGVDSTLKIQPAELGDSAVYLCASSAGTDFEAFFGQGTRLTVV.

J is TRBJ1-2 and V is TRBV6-5, with a weak D call TRBD1 (5 bases). The ends were cut back, 7 bases at V and 2 bases at J, with 11 bases in the middle. Germline V gives CDR1 MNHEY, CDR2 SVGAGI. This CDR3 is built from 13 residues. The DNA for the CDR3 is TGTGCCAGCAATCCGGGGCTAAACTATGGCTACACCTTC. Amino acid sequence: CASNPGLNYGYTF.

V and J are TRBV2 and TRBJ1-1; D perhaps matches TRBD1 (5 bases). This CDR3 contains 13 residues. V was pared by 8 bases and J by 5 bases, with 15 bases between. Germline CDR1 reads SNHLY; CDR2 reads FYNNEI. CDR3 sequence: CASGPDSWTEAFF. CDR3 nucleotide sequence: TGTGCCAGCGGTCCCGACAGCTGGACTGAAGCTTTCTTT. Full variable domain (missing parts from reference TRBV2 and TRBJ1-1): EPEVTQTPSHQVTQMGQEVILRCVPISNHLYFYWYRQILGQKVEFLVSFYNNEISEKSEIFDDQFSVERPDGSNFTLKIRSTKLEDSAMYFCASGPDSWTEAFFGQGTRLTVV.

The chain combines TRBV20-1 with TRBJ1-3, with TRBD1 as a possible D gene (5 bases). The germline CDR1 and CDR2 sequences are DFQATT and SNEGSKA (reference sequence). With 3 bases removed from V and 3 bases from J, the gap between germline ends came to 15 bases. This CDR3 has 15 amino acids. CDR3 protein: CSASLQGWDGNTIYF. The DNA of the CDR3 is TGCAGTGCTAGTTTGCAGGGATGGGATGGAAACACCATATATTTT.

The chain recombines TRBV11-2 with TRBJ2-1; tentatively, D is TRBD1 (6 bases). Germline lookup yields CDR1 SGHAT and CDR2 FQNNGV. V lost 5 bases to trimming and J lost 10 bases, with 15 bases between them. This CDR3 is 13 amino acids long. The DNA of the CDR3 is TGTGCCAGCAGCAAGACCCGAGGGGGAGAGCAGTTCTTC. Amino acid sequence: CASSKTRGGEQFF.

This chain joins TRBV14 and TRBJ1-2; the D is unclear. CDR1 and CDR2 (germline): SGHDN, FVKESK. The V end was cut by 3 bases, the J end by 4 bases, with 18 bases between. This CDR3 region has 16 residues. CDR3 sequence: CASSHSGGLRTYGYTF. CDR3 in DNA: TGTGCCAGCAGCCATTCAGGAGGCCTCCGTACCTATGGCTACACCTTC.

This sequence joins TRBV3-1 (or the pseudogene TRBV3-2) and TRBJ1-3; TRBD1 matches 7 bases. Trimming took 6 bases from V and 2 from J; bases not matched to a gene: 7. The V gene's germline CDR1 is LGHDT and CDR2 YNNKEL (reference sequence). CDR3 length: 15 residues. The CDR3 sequence: CASRATGTAGNTIYF. The CDR3 bases are TGTGCCAGCAGGGCTACCGGGACAGCTGGAAACACCATATATTTT.

This rearrangement joins TRBV7-3 to TRBJ2-7; possible D gene TRBD2, 6 bases. The germline V gene encodes CDR1 SGHTA and CDR2 FQGTGA. The CDR3 loop spans 13 amino acids. V was clipped by 2 bases and J by 6 bases, with 11 bases between them. CDR3 bases: TGTGCCAGCAGCTTAGGAGGGTCGGGCGAGCAGTACTTC. Translating gives CASSLGGSGEQYF.

The chain has TRBV10-3 and TRBJ1-2; TRBD1 matches at 7 bases. The germline CDR1 and CDR2 sequences are ENHRY and SYGVKD. J was trimmed by 4 bases and V by 6 bases; bases with no gene match: 5. The CDR3 spans 13 residues. The CDR3 sequence: CAISDRVGYGYTF. DNA of the CDR3: TGTGCCATCAGCGACAGGGTGGGCTATGGCTACACCTTC.

This sequence joins TRBV19 and TRBJ1-1, with D possibly being TRBD1 (6 bases). The germline V and J ends were trimmed by 6 bases and 8 bases, with 16 bases remaining between them. This CDR3 is 13 amino acids long. CDR1 and CDR2 (germline): LNHDA, SQIVND (reference sequence). The CDR3 spells CASSPTGSSEAFF. In nucleotides, the CDR3 is TGTGCCAGTAGCCCGACAGGTAGTTCAGAAGCTTTCTTT. The full variable domain, its missing parts supplied by reference TRBV19 and TRBJ1-1, is DGGITQSPKYLFRKEGQNVTLSCEQNLNHDAMYWYRQDPGQGLRLIYYSQIVNDFQKGDIAEGYSVSREKKESFPLTVTSAQKNPTAFYLCASSPTGSSEAFFGQGTRLTVV.

This clone occurred once. At one boundary the junction diverges from the germline segment, which might be a read error. V gene TRBV19 combines with J gene TRBJ1-1; TRBD1 is a possible D gene (5 bases). The CDR3 is made up of 13 amino acids. Germline loops: CDR1 LNHDA, CDR2 SQIVND (reference sequence). As DNA, the CDR3 is TGTGCCAGTAGTCTATCAGGGAACGCTGAAGCTTTCTTT. Translation gives CASSLSGNAEAFF.

The chain employs TRBV12-3 or TRBV12-4 and TRBJ1-1; D remains ambiguous. The CDR3 length is 13 residues. V lost 6 bases to trimming and J lost 1 base, with 9 bases between them. CDR3 protein: CASSYRPNTEAFF. Written as DNA, the CDR3 is TGTGCCAGCAGCTATAGACCGAACACTGAAGCTTTCTTT.

The J gene is TRBJ1-2, the V gene TRBV14; D gene unclear. The germline V and J ends were trimmed by 4 bases and 7 bases, with 10 bases remaining between them. The CDR3 totals 12 residues. The germline V gene encodes CDR1 SGHDN and CDR2 FVKESK. This CDR3 reads CASSLHASGYTF. The CDR3 DNA follows: TGTGCCAGCAGCCTCCATGCATCTGGCTACACCTTC.

The chain couples TRBV7-9 to TRBJ1-1; weak D call: TRBD1 (5 bases). Germline loops: CDR1 SEHNR, CDR2 FQNEAQ (reference sequence). CDR3 length: 14 amino acids. V was clipped by 5 bases and J by 3 bases, with 13 bases between them. The CDR3 loop is CASSIYGGDTEAFF. The DNA for the CDR3 is TGTGCCAGCAGCATCTACGGGGGTGACACTGAAGCTTTCTTT.

The chain combines TRBV13 with TRBJ1-2; D uncertain. Germline V CDR1 and CDR2: PRHDT, FYEKMQ (reference sequence). This CDR3 contains 15 residues. With 0 bases removed from V and 2 bases from J, the gap between germline ends came to 10 bases. The DNA of the CDR3 is TGTGCCAGCAGCTTAGGCCGAACACTAAACTATGGCTACACCTTC. This gives the protein CASSLGRTLNYGYTF.

The rearrangement links TRBV2 to TRBJ2-2, with D possibly matching TRBD2 (6 bases). Germline V gives CDR1 SNHLY, CDR2 FYNNEI. The CDR3 length is 16 residues. Deletions cut 0 bases from V and 5 bases from J, with 13 bases between. The CDR3 loop is CASSEALGGSTGELFF. In nucleotides, the CDR3 is TGTGCCAGCAGTGAAGCGCTCGGGGGTAGTACCGGGGAGCTGTTTTTT.

The table lists this clone with a count of one. The chain recombines TRBV29-1 with TRBJ2-3, with a possible D match to TRBD2 (5 bases). Between the trimmed V and J ends, which lost 6 bases and 1 base, there was a span of 14 bases. CDR1 and CDR2 from the germline V gene are SQVTM and ANQGSEA. This CDR3 is built from 14 residues. The CDR3 loop is CSVETAGGTDTQYF. For the CDR3, the DNA is TGCAGCGTCGAGACGGCCGGGGGCACAGATACGCAGTATTTT.